This T cell receptor beta chain was retrieved from a study of shared clonotypes between healthy human individuals. Study-wide context: Two female and a few male donors aged 18 to 49 were enrolled.

Donors, healthy HIV-negative adults, lacked recent acute infections or vaccinations. Here immunoSEQ multiplex PCR was the method, and the copy in TCRdb shows in-frame clones only, minus some. The table includes roughly 760,000 clones, approximately 74% detected once. Only a few counts were recorded for this clone. Its antigen is currently unknown. A much larger clone lies a single base off, so this may be a read error. Distinct nucleotide sequences in the sample also encode this CDR3. The CDR3 contains 13 residues. The germline V gene encodes CDR1 SGHRS and CDR2 YFSETQ. Trimming removed 0 bases from V and 4 bases from J, with 7 bases in between. Whole-study findings and limits: It was the non-shared clonotypes that had lower generation probabilities than clonotypes shared by all four donors.

The sequenced material came from memory CD4+ T cells sorted from blood. Subset in this sample: CD45RA-negative fraction. This clonotype was obtained from a woman aged 30 to 39 in good health. The J gene is TRBJ1-1, the V gene TRBV5-1; TRBD1 might be the D (6 bases). CDR3 sequence reads: CASSLEGGTEAFF. CDR3 coding DNA: TGCGCCAGCAGCTTGGAGGGGGGCACTGAAGCTTTCTTT.